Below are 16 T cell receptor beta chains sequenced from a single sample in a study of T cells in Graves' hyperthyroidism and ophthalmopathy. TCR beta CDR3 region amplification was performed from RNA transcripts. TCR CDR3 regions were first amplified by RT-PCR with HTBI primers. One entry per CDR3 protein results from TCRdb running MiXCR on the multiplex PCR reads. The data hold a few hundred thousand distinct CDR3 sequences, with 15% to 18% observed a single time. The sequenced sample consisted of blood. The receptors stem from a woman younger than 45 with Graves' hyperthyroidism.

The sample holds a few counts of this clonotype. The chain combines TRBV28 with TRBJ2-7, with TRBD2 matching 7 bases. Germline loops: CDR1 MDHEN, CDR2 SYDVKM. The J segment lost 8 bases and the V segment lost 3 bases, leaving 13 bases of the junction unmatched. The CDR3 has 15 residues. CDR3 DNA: TGTGCCAGCAGTTTTAACTCCGGGACTAATAGTAAGCAGTACTTC. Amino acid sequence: CASSFNSGTNSKQYF. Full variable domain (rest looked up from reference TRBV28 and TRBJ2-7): DVKVTQSSRYLVKRTGEKVFLECVQDMDHENMFWYRQDPGLGLRLIYFSYDVKMKEKGDIPEGYSVSREKKERFSLILESASTNQTSMYLCASSFNSGTNSKQYFGPGTRLTVT.

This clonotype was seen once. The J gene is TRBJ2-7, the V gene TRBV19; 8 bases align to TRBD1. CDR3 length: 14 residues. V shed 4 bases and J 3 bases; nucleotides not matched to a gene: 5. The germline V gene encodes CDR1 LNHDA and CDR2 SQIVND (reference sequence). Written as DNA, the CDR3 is TGTGCCAGTAGTACCGGGACAGGAGTCTACGAGCAGTACTTC. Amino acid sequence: CASSTGTGVYEQYF.

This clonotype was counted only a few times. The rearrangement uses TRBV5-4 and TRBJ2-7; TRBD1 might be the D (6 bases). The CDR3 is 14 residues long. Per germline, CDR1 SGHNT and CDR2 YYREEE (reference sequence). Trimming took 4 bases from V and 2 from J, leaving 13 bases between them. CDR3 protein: CASSPGTSTYEQYF. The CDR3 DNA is TGTGCCAGCAGCCCCGGGACATCTACCTACGAGCAGTACTTC.

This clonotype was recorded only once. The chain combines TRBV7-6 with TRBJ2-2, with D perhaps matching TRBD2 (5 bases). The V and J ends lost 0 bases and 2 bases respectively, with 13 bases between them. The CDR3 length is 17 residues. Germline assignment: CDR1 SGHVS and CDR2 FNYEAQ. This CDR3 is CASSLAWSGLNTGELFF. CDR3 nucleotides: TGTGCCAGCAGCTTAGCTTGGTCGGGGTTAAACACCGGGGAGCTGTTTTTT.

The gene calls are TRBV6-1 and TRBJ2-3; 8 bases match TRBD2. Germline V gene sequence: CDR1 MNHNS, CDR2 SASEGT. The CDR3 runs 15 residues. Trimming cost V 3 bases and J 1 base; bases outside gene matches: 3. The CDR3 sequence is CASSDGTRGTDTQYF. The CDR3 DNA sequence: TGTGCCAGCAGTGACGGGACTAGGGGCACAGATACGCAGTATTTT.

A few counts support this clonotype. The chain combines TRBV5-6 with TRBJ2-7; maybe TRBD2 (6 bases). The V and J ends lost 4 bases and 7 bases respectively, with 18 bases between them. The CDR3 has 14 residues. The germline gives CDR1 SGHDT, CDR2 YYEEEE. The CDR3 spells CASSVVQGGEEQYF. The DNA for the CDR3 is TGTGCCAGCAGCGTAGTCCAAGGCGGGGAAGAGCAGTACTTC.

The CDR3 nucleotides are TGTGCCAGCAACGACAGGGGGGAGGACACTGAAGCTTTCTTT. Translating it yields CASNDRGEDTEAFF. The chain employs TRBV7-9 and TRBJ1-1, with TRBD1 matching 9 bases. The CDR3 totals 14 residues. The germline gives CDR1 SEHNR, CDR2 FQNEAQ (reference sequence). The V gene end was trimmed by 7 bases and the J gene end by 3 bases; junction bases not matched to a gene: 6.

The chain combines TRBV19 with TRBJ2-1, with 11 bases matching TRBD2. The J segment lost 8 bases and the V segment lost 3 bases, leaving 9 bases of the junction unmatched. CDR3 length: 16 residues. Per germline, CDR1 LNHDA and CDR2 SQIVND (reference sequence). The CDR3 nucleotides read TGTGCCAGTAGTATTCGGGCGACTAGCGGGATCTATGAGCAGTTCTTC. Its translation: CASSIRATSGIYEQFF.

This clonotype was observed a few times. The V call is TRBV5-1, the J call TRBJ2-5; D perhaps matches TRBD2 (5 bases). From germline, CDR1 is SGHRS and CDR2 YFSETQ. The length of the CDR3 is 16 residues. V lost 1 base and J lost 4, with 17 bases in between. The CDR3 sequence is CASSLFGRFEGETQYF. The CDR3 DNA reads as TGCGCCAGCAGCTTGTTTGGGCGCTTCGAGGGAGAGACCCAGTACTTC.

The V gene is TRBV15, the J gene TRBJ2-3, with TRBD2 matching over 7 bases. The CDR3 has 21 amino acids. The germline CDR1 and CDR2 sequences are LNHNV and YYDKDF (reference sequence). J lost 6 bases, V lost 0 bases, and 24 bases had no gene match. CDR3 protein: CATSRDPRSRIREGGRDTQYF. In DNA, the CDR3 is TGTGCCACCAGCAGAGATCCGAGATCGAGGATAAGGGAGGGCGGCCGGGATACGCAGTATTTT. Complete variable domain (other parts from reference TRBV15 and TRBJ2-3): DAMVIQNPRYQVTQFGKPVTLSCSQTLNHNVMYWYQQKSSQAPKLLFHYYDKDFNNEADTPDNFQSRRPNTSFCFLDIRSPGLGDTAMYLCATSRDPRSRIREGGRDTQYFGPGTRLTVL.

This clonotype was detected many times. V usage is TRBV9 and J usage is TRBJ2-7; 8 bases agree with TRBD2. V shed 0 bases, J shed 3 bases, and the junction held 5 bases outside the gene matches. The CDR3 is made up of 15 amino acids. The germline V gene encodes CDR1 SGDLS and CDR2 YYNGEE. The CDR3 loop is CASSVGQAGVYEQYF. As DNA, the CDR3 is TGTGCCAGCAGCGTAGGTCAAGCGGGAGTCTACGAGCAGTACTTC.

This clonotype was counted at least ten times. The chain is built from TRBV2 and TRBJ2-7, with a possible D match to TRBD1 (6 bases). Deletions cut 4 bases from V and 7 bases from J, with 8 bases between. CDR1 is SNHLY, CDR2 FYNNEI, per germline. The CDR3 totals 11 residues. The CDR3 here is CASSVRGEQYF. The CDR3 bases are TGTGCCAGCAGTGTGAGGGGGGAGCAGTACTTC. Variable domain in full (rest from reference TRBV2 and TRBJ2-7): EPEVTQTPSHQVTQMGQEVILRCVPISNHLYFYWYRQILGQKVEFLVSFYNNEISEKSEIFDDQFSVERPDGSNFTLKIRSTKLEDSAMYFCASSVRGEQYFGPGTRLTVT.

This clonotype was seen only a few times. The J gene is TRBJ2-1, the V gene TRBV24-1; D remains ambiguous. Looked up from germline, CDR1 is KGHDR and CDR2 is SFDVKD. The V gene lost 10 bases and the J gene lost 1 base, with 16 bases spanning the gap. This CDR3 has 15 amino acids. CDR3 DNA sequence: TGTGCCACGTCGGGTGTACGGAGTTCCTACAATGAGCAGTTCTTC. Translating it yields CATSGVRSSYNEQFF.

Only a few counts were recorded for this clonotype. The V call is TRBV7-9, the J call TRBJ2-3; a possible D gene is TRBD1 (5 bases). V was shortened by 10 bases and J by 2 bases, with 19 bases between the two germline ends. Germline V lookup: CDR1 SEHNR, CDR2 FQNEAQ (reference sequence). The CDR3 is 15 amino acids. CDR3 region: CATILTAGYTDTQYF. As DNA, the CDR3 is TGTGCCACCATTTTGACAGCAGGGTACACAGATACGCAGTATTTT.

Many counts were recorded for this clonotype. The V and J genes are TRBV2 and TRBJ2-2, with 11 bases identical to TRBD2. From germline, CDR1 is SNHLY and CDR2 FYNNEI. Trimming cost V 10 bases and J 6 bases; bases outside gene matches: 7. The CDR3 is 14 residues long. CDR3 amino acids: CATRLAGKAGELFF. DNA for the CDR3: TGTGCCACCAGACTAGCGGGAAAAGCCGGGGAGCTGTTTTTT.

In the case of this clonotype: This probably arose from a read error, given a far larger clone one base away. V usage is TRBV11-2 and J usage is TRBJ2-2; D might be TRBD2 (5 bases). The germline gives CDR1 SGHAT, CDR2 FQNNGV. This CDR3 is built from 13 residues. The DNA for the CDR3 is TGTGCCAGCAGCTTAGGGGCCACCGGGGAGCCGTTTTTT. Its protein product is CASSLGATGEPFF. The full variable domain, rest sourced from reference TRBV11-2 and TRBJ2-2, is EAGVAQSPRYKIIEKRQSVAFWCNPISGHATLYWYQQILGQGPKLLIQFQNNGVVDDSQLPKDRFSAERLKGVDSTLKIQPAKLEDSAVYLCASSLGATGEPFFGEGSRLTVL.